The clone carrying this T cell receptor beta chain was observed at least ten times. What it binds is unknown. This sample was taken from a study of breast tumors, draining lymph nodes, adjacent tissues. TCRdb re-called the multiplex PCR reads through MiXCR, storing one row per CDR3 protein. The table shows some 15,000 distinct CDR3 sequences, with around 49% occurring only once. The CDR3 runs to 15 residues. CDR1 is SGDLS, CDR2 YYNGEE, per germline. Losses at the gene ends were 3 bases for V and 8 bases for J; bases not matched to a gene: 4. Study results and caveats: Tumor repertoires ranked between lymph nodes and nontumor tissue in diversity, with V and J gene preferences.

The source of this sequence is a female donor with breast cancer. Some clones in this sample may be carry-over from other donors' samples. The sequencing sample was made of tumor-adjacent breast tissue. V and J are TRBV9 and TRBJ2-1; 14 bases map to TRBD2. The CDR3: CASSGGTSGSYEQFF. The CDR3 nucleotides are TGTGCCAGCAGCGGTGGGACTAGCGGGAGTTATGAGCAGTTCTTC.